The next 8 T cell receptor beta chains were all read from a single sample in a study of shared clonotypes between healthy human individuals. In the naive CD8 group, cells lacked CD45RO and were positively selected for CCR7, so terminally differentiated effector memory CD45RA+ cells were left out. Sequencing used immunoSEQ multiplex PCR; TCRdb keeps in-frame clones, though not all of them. This table holds about 2,100,000 clones, 85% to 95% found once. The sequencing input was naive CD8+ T cells from PBMCs. These receptor sequences come from a man between 18 and 29 years old in good health. Some clones in this sample may be carry-over from other donors' samples.

The gene calls are TRBV29-1 and TRBJ2-3, with D maybe TRBD2 (5 bases). The V and J ends lost 4 bases and 7 bases respectively, with 21 bases between them. Germline-derived CDR1 and CDR2 are SQVTM and ANQGSEA. The CDR3 has 15 amino acids. The CDR3 sequence: CSVVPRGDYTNTQYF. CDR3 nucleotide sequence: TGCAGCGTTGTACCCCGGGGTGACTACACTAATACGCAGTATTTT.

The chain uses TRBV9 and TRBJ2-3; possibly TRBD2 for D (5 bases). CDR3 length: 17 amino acids. Between the trimmed V and J ends, which lost 4 bases and 2 bases, there was a span of 20 bases. Germline V gives CDR1 SGDLS, CDR2 YYNGEE. CDR3 loop: CASSTRTPTTYTDTQYF. The CDR3 DNA reads as TGTGCCAGCAGCACCCGGACTCCCACCACTTACACAGATACGCAGTATTTT.

About this clone: This same CDR3 is encoded by further DNA sequences in the sample. This chain connects TRBV6-5 to TRBJ2-5; 8 nucleotides line up with TRBD1. From germline, CDR1 is MNHEY and CDR2 SVGAGI. This CDR3 comprises 13 residues. J gave up 4 bases and V 2 bases, and 0 bases lay outside the gene matches. The CDR3 here is CASSYGQGETQYF. The CDR3 region has the DNA TGTGCCAGCAGTTACGGACAGGGAGAGACCCAGTACTTC.

This sequence joins TRBV29-1 and TRBJ2-5; tentatively, D is TRBD1 (5 bases). CDR1 is SQVTM and CDR2 is ANQGSEA in the germline V gene. The germline V and J ends were trimmed by 3 bases and 4 bases, with 18 bases remaining between them. The CDR3 is 15 amino acids. For the CDR3, the DNA is TGCAGCGTTGAGAAGGCTAGGGGCTTGGGAGAGACCCAGTACTTC. Encoded protein: CSVEKARGLGETQYF.

The gene calls are TRBV5-1 and TRBJ2-3, with 13 positions matching TRBD2. CDR3 length: 16 residues. The V and J ends lost 2 bases and 4 bases, in that order; junction bases with no gene match: 4. Germline V gives CDR1 SGHRS, CDR2 YFSETQ. The CDR3 DNA reads TGCGCCAGCAGCTTAATGGGACTAGCGGGGCCAGATACGCAGTATTTT. Amino acids: CASSLMGLAGPDTQYF.

This chain connects TRBV10-3 to TRBJ1-2; D unclear. The CDR3 extends over 15 amino acids. Germline V lookup: CDR1 ENHRY, CDR2 SYGVKD. V was clipped by 2 bases and J by 3 bases, with 13 bases between them. The CDR3 nucleotides are TGTGCCATCAGTGAGGAACTCCCAAGTTACTATGGCTACACCTTC. Translating it yields CAISEELPSYYGYTF.

This chain joins TRBV29-1 and TRBJ1-4; D is unresolved. The V and J ends lost 7 bases and 2 bases respectively, with 5 bases between them. The germline V gene encodes CDR1 SQVTM and CDR2 ANQGSEA. This CDR3 is built from 11 residues. DNA of the CDR3: TGCAGCGCCCTCACTAATGAAAAACTGTTTTTT. Translating gives CSALTNEKLFF.

V is TRBV6-1 and J is TRBJ2-7; D not resolved. CDR1 and CDR2 from the germline V gene are MNHNS and SASEGT. V was shortened by 3 bases and J by 5 bases, with 5 bases between the two germline ends. CDR3 size: 11 residues. The CDR3 reads CASSDTNEQYF. In DNA form, the CDR3 reads TGTGCCAGCAGTGATACGAACGAGCAGTACTTC.